This T cell receptor (beta chain) was documented in a study of graft-versus-host responses after intestinal transplantation (dated by TCRdb to the early 2020s). Regarding the complete study: The transplants that recipients received were multivisceral, liver-intestinal, or isolated intestinal. Anti-thymocyte globulin induction was given to all recipients, followed by maintenance tacrolimus and steroids for two to three years. After intestinal transplantation, graft-versus-host and host-versus-graft alloreactive T cell clones in the graft, circulation and bone marrow were tracked using bulk TCR-beta CDR3 sequencing. Alloreactive clones were identified by sequencing pre-transplant mixed lymphocyte reaction products and comparing them with unstimulated pre-transplant donor and recipient T cells. The cohort enrolled approximately 24 intestinal transplant recipients including one retransplant, and 3 patients lacking pretransplant specimens were excluded. A peak of at least 4% donor T cells among recipient peripheral blood mononuclear cells was the definition used for donor T cell macrochimerism. Rather than going through the commercial service, samples from a few later patients were sequenced in-house on an Illumina MiSeq and processed with MiXCR. Study-wide findings and limitations: In patients with donor T cell macrochimerism, the allografts had high GvH to HvG T cell clonal ratios. Conclusions were limited by the relatively low number and heterogeneity of intestinal transplant patients. Early after transplant, peak levels of circulating GvH clones were associated with declines in HvG clones. GvH clones were detected in recipient bone marrow, and some appeared earlier in ileal mucosa or blood, consistent with an intestinal mucosal origin.

Libraries were built with the immunoSEQ multiplex PCR assay. For most patients, genomic DNA was isolated with the Qiagen DNeasy Blood and Tissue Kit and shipped frozen to Adaptive Biotechnologies for TCR sequencing. For most patients, genomic DNA was subjected to high-throughput TCR-beta CDR3 sequencing by Adaptive Biotechnologies. In the authors' own workflow: Adaptive's ImmunoSEQ software supplied the TCR sequencing data for 15 to 20 patients, while MiXCR and VDJtools were used to process a few other patients. CD4 versus CD8 sorting errors were corrected by removing sequences found in both subsets at a frequency ratio below 5:1. CDR3 nucleotide sequences shared between donor and recipient were removed because their origin could not be assigned. To count as alloreactive, a clone needed at least 2-fold expansion over unstimulated cells and a minimum CFSE-low frequency of 0.002% (template counts) or 0.001% (read counts). Clones were considered mappable if detected in sequenced pre-transplant spleen, lymph node, or MLR CFSE-low populations of the donor or recipient. Cumulative frequency of alloreactive clones was calculated as a percentage of all sequences weighted by copy number. This immuneACCESS table, as held by TCRdb, lists in-frame sequences with V and J called but not all clones. Of the missing ones, under half trace to an unresolved V gene in checked studies; the others have no known cause. The DNA was the basis for D and trimming; V, J and clone size are from that table. The table for this sample lists about 99,000 clones; 93% of them were counted only once. The ten largest clones capture less than 1.5% of the sample.

In the paper's terms, the time point label means: cells obtained before transplantation from donor or recipient. CD3+CD4+ and CD3+CD8+ populations were FACS-sorted from unstimulated pre-transplant donor and recipient cells taken from spleen or lymph nodes. From the cysteine up to the phenylalanine, the CDR3 has a length of 15 residues. Only CDR3 DNA is held: 45 bases, read in frame from base 1. The germline V gene (reference sequence) specifies LNHDA as CDR1 and SQIVND as CDR2. Relative to germline, V is 10 bases shorter and J is 1 base shorter, with 17 bases between their ends. With respect to this clone: Its target antigen remains unknown. Base qualities were left out, and no much larger clone turns up one base away.

The chain employs TRBV19 and TRBJ1-5, with the D segment identity uncertain. This clonotype was sampled from a human donor who received an intestinal transplant. The source was unstimulated CD8+ T cells sorted from spleen or lymph node cells, collected before intestinal transplant. The bases read TGTGCCACGCAACCCTGGACGAGGAGCAATCAGCCCCAGCATTTT. Translated, it reads CATQPWTRSNQPQHF. Extended through the reference TRBV19 and TRBJ1-5 proteins, this CDR3 yields the full variable domain: DGGITQSPKYLFRKEGQNVTLSCEQNLNHDAMYWYRQDPGQGLRLIYYSQIVNDFQKGDIAEGYSVSREKKESFPLTVTSAQKNPTAFYLCATQPWTRSNQPQHFGDGTRLSIL.